These T cell receptor beta chains were read from a single sample in a study of blood T cell repertoires in COVID-19. The repertoire was sequenced with immunoSEQ multiplex PCR; TCRdb's copy has only in-frame clones and lacks some. Among 250,000 to 350,000 clones listed, approximately 90% were seen once. The sequenced sample was PBMCs or T cells enriched from blood (not recorded which). The receptor source for this set is a woman in her sixties in a cohort exposed to, infected with or recovered from COVID-19 (not recorded which). The conserved cysteine and the conserved F or W are not part of the CDR3 here.

>TRBJ2-3|TRBV2
ASREGGLDTQY
>TRBJ2-7|TRBV14
ASSRGLAELYEQY
>TRBJ2-1|TRBV7-3
ASSLLGDEQF
>TRBJ2-1|TRBV5-4
ASSPGGLAGGPSNEQF
>TRBJ2-3|TRBV6-5
ASSDRGGNTDTQY
>TRBJ1-4|TRBV24-1
ATSDSRQGSNEKLF
>TRBJ2-3|TRBV30
AWTERNRGQY
>TRBJ2-5|TRBV3-1/TRBV3-2
ASSQDEVAGRETQY
>TRBJ2-7|TRBV9
ASSPPGGTGSYEQY
>TRBJ1-3|TRBV6-5
ASSRRTGSGNTIY
>TRBJ2-7|TRBV6-2/TRBV6-3
ASSYLVVEAYEQY
>TRBJ2-1|TRBV19
ASSNGRALGEQF
>TRBJ1-3|TRBV9
ASSPQPGLQSSGNTIY
>TRBJ2-5|TRBV28
ASSFGGNQETQY
>TRBJ2-7|TRBV5-4
ASSQQQGSAYEQY
>TRBJ1-2|TRBV5-1
ASSLGQGNYGYT
>TRBJ2-7|TRBV30
AWSVAPGRTNHYEQY
>TRBJ2-7|TRBV3-1/TRBV3-2
ASSQAVQGLYEQY
>TRBJ2-3|TRBV4-1
ASSQPGQGATDTQY
>TRBJ1-4|TRBV4-3
ASSHSITGGEDEKLF
>TRBJ1-2|TRBV18
ASSQGRTGGSSAGYT
>TRBJ2-1|TRBV9
ASSRTNNNEQF
>TRBJ1-6|TRBV25-1
ASSDPAGYNSPLH
>TRBJ1-1|TRBV4-2
ASSQAGVGTEAF
>TRBJ1-2|TRBV29-1
SVDRGQGYGYT
>TRBJ1-1|TRBV15
ATSRGRAGGNTEAF
>TRBJ1-1|TRBV28
ASRRGGWNTEAF
>TRBJ1-6|TRBV2
ASSLAESSYNSPLH
>TRBJ2-3|TRBV2
ASSLSGSITDTQY
>TRBJ1-2|TRBV28
ASSLSRAYGYT
>TRBJ1-1|TRBV12-3/TRBV12-4
ASTLLGNTEAF
>TRBJ1-5|TRBV5-8
ASSPGTVSNQPQH
>TRBJ2-7|TRBV6-1
ASKKTGSSYEQY
>TRBJ2-3|TRBV13
ASSLEGGTDTQY
>TRBJ2-1|TRBV6-5
ASSRTSGRVNEQF
>TRBJ1-1|TRBV28
ASSSRGRTEAF
>TRBJ1-5|TRBV6-5
ASSYSQASGNQPQH